This TCR beta chain came from a study of radiotherapy plus CTLA-4 blockade in lung cancer. The overall study: With approximately 30% of patients having disease control, objective responses were seen in approximately 18%. Findings and caveats of the study: Researchers report tumor-derived TCR clones expanding in blood after radiotherapy plus ipilimumab.

Concerning this clone: The antigen remains unidentified.

The germline V gene has CDR1 MNHNY and CDR2 SVGAGI (reference sequence). The CDR3 contains 14 residues. Trimming removed 6 bases from V and 1 base from J; junction bases left unmatched: 4. Using immunoSEQ multiplex PCR, the repertoire was profiled, and TCRdb retains in-frame clones only, with some absent. Altogether about 70,000 clones are present, 65% to 80% being singletons, with the ten largest covering more than 8.5%. The material sequenced was peripheral blood, taken from a patient treated with radiotherapy plus ipilimumab. The sequence was obtained from a human donor with non-small cell lung cancer who had a complete response to radiotherapy plus ipilimumab. The chain has TRBV6-6 and TRBJ2-5; 8 bases match TRBD1. The CDR3 protein is CASRTGQGQETQYF. CDR3 bases: TGTGCCAGCAGAACCGGACAGGGCCAAGAGACCCAGTACTTC.